This T cell receptor beta chain emerged from a study of control samples from healthy donors and cancer patients. About this clone itself: At the DNA level, this CDR3 is encoded by other sequences in the same sample as well.

Sequencing used immunoSEQ multiplex PCR; TCRdb keeps in-frame clones, though not all of them. The table has 55,000 to 90,000 clones, 75% to 90% seen once. The CDR3 length is 14 residues. The V segment lost 4 bases and the J segment 2 bases; nucleotides outside the gene matches: 3. CDR1 MNHEY and CDR2 SVGAGI come from the germline V gene. The receptor comes from a man aged 45 to 65 in good health. J is TRBJ2-7 and V is TRBV6-5; 9 positions match TRBD2. Sequencing was done on a sample of blood. CDR3 region: CASSWTSAAYEQYF. CDR3 nucleotides: TGTGCCAGCAGTTGGACTAGCGCAGCCTACGAGCAGTACTTC.